This T cell receptor beta chain was retrieved from a study of T cell responses to AZD1222 COVID-19 vaccine (dated by TCRdb to the early 2020s). For context, the study as a whole: AZD1222 recipients whose second dose came at about 4 weeks and those whose second dose came at about 12 weeks were combined into one group, since spike-specific TCR depth and breadth did not differ between the two schedules. A total of 230 or so trial participants underwent TCR sequencing, of whom approximately 210 received two doses of AZD1222 and 26 received two doses of the MenACWY control vaccine. Trial participants were enrolled by age into 18-55, 56-69 and 70-plus year subgroups, with about 150, 27 and 61 TCR-sequenced participants respectively. Results the study describes overall, beyond this receptor: The 56-69-year group was small, and its depth increase did not reach significance, likely because of low power. Participants were mostly white British, with more females than males. The authors suggested clonal diversity may have been underestimated. Reportedly, close to half of the unique spike-specific TCRs recognized epitopes lying outside the regions that are mutated in the B.1.351 and B.1.1.7 variants. Conclusions about previously exposed vaccinees are limited, since just 5 to 7 AZD1222 recipients were seropositive for SARS-CoV-2 at baseline. Because no day 14 peak-response samples were available, the repertoires could be characterized only after the peak T cell response. CD4 TCRs associated with the vaccine covered the entire spike protein, and the dominant responses were in regions 160-218 and 743-854. After two AZD1222 doses, both the breadth and the depth of spike-specific TCRs were significantly higher than at day 0 and than in MenACWY recipients.

The sample's time point label is to be understood as: baseline before first vaccination. Samples from vaccinated people were obtained from the UK trials COV001 and COV002, which included a single-blind randomized controlled phase 2/3 trial of AZD1222 (ChAdOx1 nCoV-19) in healthy adults. For TCRbeta chain sequencing, PBMC samples from trial participants were taken at day 0 and at day 28 after the second dose. In regard to this clone: The antigen it binds to is not known. Per-base qualities were not stored, and no clone one base away is much larger.

The CDR3 regions of human TCRbeta chains were subjected to immunosequencing. As for the authors' bioinformatics: TCRs in the repertoires were matched against a reference library of SARS-CoV-2-specific TCRs that had been generated with the MIRA antigen-specificity platform. Breadth was defined as the fraction of unique TCRs that were SARS-CoV-2-associated, and depth was defined as the fraction of total T cells that were SARS-CoV-2-associated. Each spike-specific TCR was assigned to its reactive spike region and to a CD4 or CD8 class using the MIRA data. Log10-transformed breadth and depth values were compared by one-way ANOVA with Sidak's multiple comparisons tests. Here the immuneACCESS table is served through TCRdb, limited to in-frame sequences with V and J called. Missing clones are a known gap in these copies; in checked studies unresolved V genes cover under half, and the rest lacks a known reason. Clone size and V and J calls were adopted from that table, with D and trimming inferred from the DNA. The sample includes 150,000 or so clones, with over 75% observed a single time. The ten largest make up over 1.1% of the sample.

Material: peripheral blood, obtained on day 0 of AZD1222 vaccination. This TCR was sampled from an adult in good health.

The CDR3 protein sequence reads: CASSHDRAGPGPLNSPLHF. The DNA is TGTGCCAGCAGCCATGACAGGGCGGGACCAGGGCCCCTTAATTCACCCCTCCACTTT. Here the chain combines TRBV7-9 and TRBJ1-6; 7 nucleotides in the junction match TRBD1. Trimming accounts for 5 bases at V and 6 bases at J, while the number of junction bases matched to no gene is 19. Taken from the germline V gene (reference sequence), the CDR1 and CDR2 loops are SEHNR and FQNEAQ. The CDR3, from cysteine to phenylalanine, totals 19 residues. Of all the DNA, just the CDR3 is kept, 57 bases in frame from base 1.